Given below is one T cell receptor beta chain in context. This CDR3 spans 16 amino acids. Germline assignment: CDR1 SGDLS and CDR2 YYNGEE. Between the trimmed V and J ends, which lost 0 bases and 1 base, there was a span of 12 bases. The sample is drawn from a study of blood T cell repertoires in COVID-19. Study in general: Sample material is recorded as cDNA or gDNA derived from T cells, B-cell-depleted T cells, or PBMCs.

Only in-frame clones appear in the TCRdb table, and some are missing; sequencing was by immunoSEQ multiplex PCR. The repertoire holds 95,000 to 150,000 clones, approximately 88% seen once, with 7.6% in the top ten. The origin of this receptor is a man in his forties or fifties with acute or convalescent COVID-19. The sequenced material came from peripheral blood. The chain recombines TRBV9 with TRBJ2-3, with a tentative D call TRBD2 (5 bases). CDR3 DNA: TGTGCCAGCAGCGTAGCTGGAGGTTCCGGCACAGATACGCAGTATTTT. Encoded protein: CASSVAGGSGTDTQYF.